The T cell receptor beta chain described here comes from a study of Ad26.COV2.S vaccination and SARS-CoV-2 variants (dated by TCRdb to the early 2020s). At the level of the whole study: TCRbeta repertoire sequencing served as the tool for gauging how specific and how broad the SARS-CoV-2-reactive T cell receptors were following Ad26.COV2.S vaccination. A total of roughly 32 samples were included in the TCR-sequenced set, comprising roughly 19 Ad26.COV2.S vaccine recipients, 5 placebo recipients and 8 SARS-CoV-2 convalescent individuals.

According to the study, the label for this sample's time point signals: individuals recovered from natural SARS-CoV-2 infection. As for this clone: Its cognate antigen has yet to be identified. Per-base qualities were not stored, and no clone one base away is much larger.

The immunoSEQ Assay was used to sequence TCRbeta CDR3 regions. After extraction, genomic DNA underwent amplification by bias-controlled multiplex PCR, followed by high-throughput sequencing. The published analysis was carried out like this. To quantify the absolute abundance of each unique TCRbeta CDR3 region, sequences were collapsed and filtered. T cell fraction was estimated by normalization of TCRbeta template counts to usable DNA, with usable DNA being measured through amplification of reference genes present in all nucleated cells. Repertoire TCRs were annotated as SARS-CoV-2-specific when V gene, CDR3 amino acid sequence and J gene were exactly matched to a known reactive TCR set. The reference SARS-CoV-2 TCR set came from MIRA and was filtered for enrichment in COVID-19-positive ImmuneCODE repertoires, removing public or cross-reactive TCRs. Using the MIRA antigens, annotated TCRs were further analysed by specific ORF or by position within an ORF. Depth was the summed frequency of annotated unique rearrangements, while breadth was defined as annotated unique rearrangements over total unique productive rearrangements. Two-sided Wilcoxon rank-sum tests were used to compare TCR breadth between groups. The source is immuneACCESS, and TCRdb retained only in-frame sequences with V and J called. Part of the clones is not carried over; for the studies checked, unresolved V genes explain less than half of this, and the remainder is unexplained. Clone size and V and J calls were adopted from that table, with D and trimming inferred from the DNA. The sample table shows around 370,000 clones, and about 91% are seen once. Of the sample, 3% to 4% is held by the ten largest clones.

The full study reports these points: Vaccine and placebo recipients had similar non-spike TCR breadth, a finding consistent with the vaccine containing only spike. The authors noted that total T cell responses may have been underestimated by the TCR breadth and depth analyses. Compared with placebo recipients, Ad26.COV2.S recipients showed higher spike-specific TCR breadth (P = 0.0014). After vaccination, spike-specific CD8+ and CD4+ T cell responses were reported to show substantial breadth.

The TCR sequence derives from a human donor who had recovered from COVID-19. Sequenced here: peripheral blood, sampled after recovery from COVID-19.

At the DNA level, the sequence is TGTGCCAGCAGCCCACAGGGGATCCACGAGCAGTACTTC. Its translation is CASSPQGIHEQYF. The rearranged chain carries TRBV5-4 and TRBJ2-7; 7 of the junction bases match TRBD1. After removal of 4 bases from V and 5 bases from J, the junction retains 6 bases not matched to a gene. CDR3 length: 13 amino acids, cysteine to phenylalanine. The CDR3 DNA has 39 bases and is translated from base 1. CDR1 and CDR2, looked up from the germline V gene (reference sequence), are SGHNT and YYREEE.